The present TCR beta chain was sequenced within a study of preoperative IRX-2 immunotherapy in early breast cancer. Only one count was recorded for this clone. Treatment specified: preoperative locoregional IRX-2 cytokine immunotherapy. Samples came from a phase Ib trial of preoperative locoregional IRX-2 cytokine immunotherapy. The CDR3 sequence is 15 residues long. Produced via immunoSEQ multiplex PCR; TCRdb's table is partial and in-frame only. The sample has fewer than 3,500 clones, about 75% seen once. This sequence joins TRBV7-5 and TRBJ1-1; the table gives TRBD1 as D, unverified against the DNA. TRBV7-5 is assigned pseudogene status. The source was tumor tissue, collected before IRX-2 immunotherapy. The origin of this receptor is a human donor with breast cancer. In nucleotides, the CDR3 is TGTGCCAGCAGCACTACAGGGTTCTCTGACACTGAAGCTTTCTTT. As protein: CASSTTGFSDTEAFF.